What follows is one TCR beta chain and its context. Splitting the CD4+ cells yielded a CD45RA+ naive subset and a CD45RA-negative memory subset. The data derive from a study of shared clonotypes between healthy human individuals. Germline values: CDR1 SGHNT, CDR2 YYREEE (reference sequence). The CDR3 contains 17 residues. Trimming removed 4 bases from V and 0 bases from J; junction bases left unmatched: 10. Per the authors' pipeline: ImmunoSEQ supplied junction-only sequences lacking quality scores, so filtering was different. Produced via immunoSEQ multiplex PCR; TCRdb's table is partial and in-frame only. V and J calls and clone size are copied from that table; D and trimming were computed from the DNA. The data hold 950,000 to 1,200,000 clones, with roughly 77% observed a single time.

The sequence was collected from a man between 18 and 35 years old in good health. Some clones in this sample may be carry-over from other donors' samples. Sequenced input: memory CD4+ T cells from PBMCs. Indicated subset: CD45RA-negative fraction. The rearrangement joins TRBV5-4 to TRBJ2-1; TRBD1 aligns across 7 bases. The CDR3 loop reads CASSPSPGQSSYNEQFF. The CDR3 DNA follows: TGTGCCAGCAGCCCGTCTCCGGGACAGAGCTCCTACAATGAGCAGTTCTTC.